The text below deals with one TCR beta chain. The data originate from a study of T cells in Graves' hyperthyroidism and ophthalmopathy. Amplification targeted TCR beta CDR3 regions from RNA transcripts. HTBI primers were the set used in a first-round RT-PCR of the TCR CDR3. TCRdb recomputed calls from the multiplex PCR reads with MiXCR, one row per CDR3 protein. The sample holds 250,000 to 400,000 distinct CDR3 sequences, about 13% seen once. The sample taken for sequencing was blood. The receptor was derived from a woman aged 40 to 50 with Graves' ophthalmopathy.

The CDR3 spells CASSQDVGANYGYTF. DNA of the CDR3: TGCGCCAGCAGCCAAGATGTGGGAGCTAACTATGGCTACACCTTC. The chain employs TRBV4-1 and TRBJ1-2, with D hard to call. The germline V and J ends were trimmed by 0 bases and 0 bases, with 8 bases remaining between them. Germline V gene data show CDR1 as MGHRA and CDR2 as YSYEKL. The CDR3 contains 15 residues.